This T cell receptor beta chain came from a study of technical replicates of blood from a handful of donors. As to this clone: Sequence at one end of the junction differs from germline and may be a read error.

Only in-frame clones appear in the TCRdb table, and some are missing; sequencing was by immunoSEQ multiplex PCR. The data hold about 84,000 clones, with 97% observed a single time. The germline V gene has CDR1 MDHEN and CDR2 SYDVKM. The CDR3 is made up of 13 amino acids. The sequenced sample was T cells isolated from PBMCs. V gene TRBV28 combines with J gene TRBJ1-2; no firm D call. This TCR came from a human donor in good health. CDR3 DNA: TGTGCCAGCAGTCCGCCCGGCTACTATGGCCACACCTTC. Residues: CASSPPGYYGHTF.